The 8 T cell receptor beta chains listed next were all sequenced from one sample in a study of regulatory T cells in long-lasting Graves disease. The time point was: persistent/refractory GD, antithyroid drugs over 5 years with positive TRAb. The TCR library was made from RNA extracted from PBMCs. In building TCR beta libraries, iRepertoire HTBI primers were used together with Arm-PCR of CDR3 regions. TCRdb independently ran MiXCR on the multiplex PCR reads; one entry per CDR3 protein. Of hundreds of thousands of distinct CDR3 sequences listed, approximately 22% were seen once; the top ten hold more than 13%. Sequences were derived from peripheral blood mononuclear cells (PBMCs), sampled when the disease was refractory, from a patient treated with antithyroid drugs. These receptors came from a female donor with Graves disease.

At least ten counts were recorded for this clonotype. The CDR3: CASSLGDRVYGYTF. Here the CDR3 DNA reads TGTGCCAGCAGTTTAGGGGACAGGGTCTATGGCTACACCTTC. The V and J genes are TRBV28 and TRBJ1-2; 9 bases map to TRBD1. The CDR3 is 14 residues long. Germline V gene data show CDR1 as MDHEN and CDR2 as SYDVKM. V was clipped by 2 bases and J by 4 bases; unmatched bases: 2.

This clonotype was counted many times. The chain links TRBV28 to TRBJ2-7; 8 bases fit TRBD2. This CDR3 contains 16 residues. V was clipped by 4 bases and J by 1 base; unmatched bases: 9. Germline V lookup: CDR1 MDHEN, CDR2 SYDVKM. The DNA for the CDR3 is TGTGCCAGCAGTTCTCCACTAGCGGTGGGGTCCTACGAGCAGTACTTC. Protein sequence: CASSSPLAVGSYEQYF.

This clonotype was seen at least ten times. The rearrangement joins TRBV6-1 to TRBJ2-7, with 9 bases that match TRBD1. The V gene's germline CDR1 is MNHNS and CDR2 SASEGT. Germline trimming cut 7 bases from V and 1 base from J; bases unmatched to any gene: 5. The CDR3 sequence is 14 residues long. CDR3: CASKGDRVSYEQYF. The CDR3 DNA is TGTGCCAGCAAGGGGGACAGGGTTTCCTACGAGCAGTACTTC.

This clonotype was observed at least ten times. The rearrangement uses TRBV12-3 or TRBV12-4 and TRBJ2-5; D is undetermined. V was clipped by 3 bases and J by 7 bases, with 12 bases between them. The CDR3 spans 13 residues. CDR3 protein: CASSFSSLGTQYF. The CDR3 DNA sequence: TGTGCCAGCAGTTTCAGTTCTTTGGGGACCCAGTACTTC.

To note about this clonotype: A much larger clonotype is one base distant, so this may be a read error. This chain connects TRBV5-1 to TRBJ1-3; D unresolved. CDR1 and CDR2 (germline): SGHRS, YFSETQ. The CDR3 runs to 15 residues. The CDR3 region has the DNA TGCGCCGGCAGCTTGGAAGGTCTCTCTGGAAACACCATATATTTT. It is translated as CAGSLEGLSGNTIYF.

This clonotype was seen ten or more times. The J gene is TRBJ1-2, the V gene TRBV19; no clear D. This CDR3 is 11 amino acids long. Between the trimmed V and J ends, which lost 6 bases and 4 bases, there was a span of 6 bases. The germline V gene has CDR1 LNHDA and CDR2 SQIVND (reference sequence). CDR3 sequence: CASSNFYGYTF. The CDR3 DNA sequence: TGTGCCAGTAGCAACTTCTATGGCTACACCTTC.

This clonotype has a count of ten or more. The V call is TRBV7-2, the J call TRBJ1-5; 10 bases are a match to TRBD1. Germline CDR1 SGHTA, CDR2 FQGNSA. Losses at the gene ends were 5 bases for V and 6 bases for J; bases not matched to a gene: 7. The CDR3 sequence is 15 residues long. DNA for the CDR3: TGTGCCAGCAGCAAGCGGACAGGGGGTTTTCAGCCCCAGCATTTT. Protein: CASSKRTGGFQPQHF.

This clonotype has just a few counts. The chain joins TRBV19 to TRBJ1-1, with TRBD1 as a possible D gene (5 bases). CDR1 and CDR2 (germline): LNHDA, SQIVND (reference sequence). There are 15 residues in the CDR3. Trimming pared 3 bases from V and 4 bases from J, leaving 15 bases between. Here the CDR3 reads CASSMAPGKPTEAFF. CDR3 nucleotides: TGTGCCAGTAGTATGGCACCAGGGAAACCCACTGAAGCTTTCTTT.